Given below is one T cell receptor beta chain in context. The authors' processing: Reference gene primers were amplified, and this amplification served to estimate nucleated cell counts. TCRdb's table, derived via immunoSEQ multiplex PCR, lists solely in-frame clones and lacks some. For V, J and clone size, that table is used; D and trimming come from the DNA. Counted here are 110,000 or so clones, 75% to 90% occurring once; the ten biggest clones make up approximately 27%. The record originates from a study of blood T cell repertoires in COVID-19. The wider study: Samples of COVID-19 (acute and convalescent) were obtained from the United States, Italy and Spain. The analysed material was cDNA or gDNA that came from T cells, B-cell-depleted T cells, or PBMCs.

The CDR3 has 13 residues. Germline CDR1 SGHTA, CDR2 FQGNSA. V shed 2 bases and J shed 2 bases, with 6 bases lying between them. The sequenced material came from peripheral blood. The sequence came from a man in his 70s with active or convalescent COVID-19. The gene calls are TRBV7-2 and TRBJ2-5; D is unresolved. This CDR3 is CASSLTAQETQYF. The DNA of the CDR3 is TGTGCCAGCAGCTTAACAGCACAAGAGACCCAGTACTTC. Looking up the rest from reference TRBV7-2 and TRBJ2-5 gives the full variable domain: GAGVSQSPSNKVTEKGKDVELRCDPISGHTALYWYRQSLGQGLEFLIYFQGNSAPDKSGLPSDRFSAERTGGSVSTLTIQRTQQEDSAVYLCASSLTAQETQYFGPGTRLLVL.